There are a few counts of the clone carrying this TCR beta chain. Its antigen is as yet unknown. The data are from a study of early T cells in non-severe SARS-CoV-2 infection. Study-wide context: It was bulk RNA from unsorted whole blood that was sequenced, and the chains were unpaired.

Individual cDNA molecules were tagged with unique molecular identifiers, the study reported. TCRdb analysed the 5' RACE reads with MiXCR anew, one entry per CDR3 protein. The sample lists roughly 42,000 distinct CDR3 sequences, less than 15% occurring once. CDR1 is MNHNY and CDR2 is SVGAGI in the germline V gene (reference sequence). V lost 6 bases, J lost 2 bases, and 19 bases lay in between. This CDR3 contains 16 residues. Whole-study findings and limits: VDJdb-based matching was biased toward anti-spike CD8 responses and missed private and CD4 specificities.

The gene calls are TRBV6-6 and TRBJ2-5; no definite D call. The material sequenced was whole blood. This receptor was obtained from an adult who was a healthcare worker with PCR-confirmed SARS-CoV-2 infection or an uninfected control (not recorded which). The CDR3 DNA reads TGTGCCAGCAGCCGTAACTTACCACGGGTTCAAGAGACCCAGTACTTC. Translation: CASSRNLPRVQETQYF.